Shown below are 2 T cell receptor beta chains from a single sample sequenced in a study of PD-L1 blockade in urothelial cancer. Produced via immunoSEQ multiplex PCR; TCRdb's table is partial and in-frame only. The sample lists more than 45,000 clones, about four fifths occurring once. The material sequenced was PBMCs, taken around atezolizumab (anti-PD-L1) treatment. These receptors all come from a man aged 70 or older with urothelial cancer.

The rearrangement uses TRBV5-5 and TRBJ1-2, with TRBD1 as a possible D gene (6 bases). The CDR3 loop spans 16 amino acids. Trimming shortened V by 7 bases and J by 7 bases, and 26 bases separated the two germline ends. Germline CDR1 reads SGHKS; CDR2 reads YYEKEE (reference sequence). CDR3 sequence (DNA): TGTGCCAGCGGGGACGCAGGGGCCCCAAAGGTCGGTGGCTACACCTTC. It encodes CASGDAGAPKVGGYTF.

The J gene is TRBJ2-5, the V gene TRBV5-1; TRBD2 aligns across 14 bases. V was pared by 4 bases and J by 3 bases, with 5 bases of the junction left unmatched. The CDR3 has 16 residues. The germline CDR1 and CDR2 sequences are SGHRS and YFSETQ. The DNA of the CDR3 is TGCGCCAGCAGCCGGGGGACTAGCGGGAGAGAAGAGACCCAGTACTTC. Its translation is CASSRGTSGREETQYF. The entire variable domain, with the rest obtained from reference TRBV5-1 and TRBJ2-5, is as follows: KAGVTQTPRYLIKTRGQQVTLSCSPISGHRSVSWYQQTPGQGLQFLFEYFSETQRNKGNFPGRFSGRQFSNSRSEMNVSTLELGDSALYLCASSRGTSGREETQYFGPGTRLLVL.